Below are 14 T cell receptor beta chains sequenced from a single sample in a study of control samples from healthy donors and cancer patients (dated by TCRdb to the early 2020s). Libraries were prepared through the immunoSEQ multiplex PCR assay. TCRdb re-hosts the immuneACCESS table, in-frame sequences only. Its copies lack some clones; in the studies checked, an unresolved V gene accounts for under half of them, and the cause for the rest is not known. This sample comprises fewer than 50,000 clones, around 90% of them detected only once. The ten largest clones capture about 0.74% of the sample. The specimen sequenced was PBMCs. The receptors derive from a man aged 25 to 45 with colorectal cancer.

Only one count was recorded for this clone. J is TRBJ2-2 and V is TRBV6-1; D is unresolved. The CDR3 has 17 amino acids. From germline, CDR1 is MNHNS and CDR2 SASEGT. Trimming pared 2 bases from V and 0 bases from J, leaving 13 bases between. The chain's CDR3 is CASSELFSSSNTGELFF. Here the CDR3 DNA reads TGTGCCAGCAGTGAACTTTTTAGTTCCTCGAACACCGGGGAGCTGTTTTTT.

The chain joins TRBV6-6 to TRBJ2-1; tentative D call: TRBD2 (6 bases). CDR1 and CDR2 from the germline V gene are MNHNY and SVGAGI (reference sequence). Trimming took off 2 bases at V and 10 bases at J, with 9 bases between the two ends. This CDR3 is 12 amino acids long. CDR3 nucleotide sequence: TGTGCCAGCAGTTACCGCGCGGGAGAGCAGTTCTTC. This translates into CASSYRAGEQFF.

This chain uses TRBV6-2 or TRBV6-3 with TRBJ1-2, with 9 bases that match TRBD1. Germline V gene lookup returns CDR1 MNHEY and CDR2 SVGEGT. The CDR3 is made up of 17 amino acids. Germline trimming cut 0 bases from V and 4 bases from J; bases unmatched to any gene: 9. CDR3 DNA: TGTGCCAGCAGTTACTCGATGATGGGGACAGGGTTCTATGGCTACACCTTC. It is translated as CASSYSMMGTGFYGYTF.

This chain links TRBV10-2 with TRBJ1-3; D unclear. The CDR3 consists of 14 residues. Germline CDR1 and CDR2: WSHSY and SAAADI. Trimming stripped 2 bases from V and 2 bases from J, with 7 bases between. The CDR3 sequence: CASSEDRAGNTIYF. The CDR3 DNA is TGCGCCAGCAGTGAGGATCGGGCTGGAAACACCATATATTTT.

The chain combines TRBV24-1 with TRBJ2-3; the match to TRBD2 covers 13 bases. After removal of 2 bases from V and 0 bases from J, the junction contained 1 base not matched to a gene. CDR3 length: 17 amino acids. Germline V gene data show CDR1 as KGHDR and CDR2 as SFDVKD. Written as DNA, the CDR3 is TGTGCCACCAGTGATTGGGGACTAGCGGGGAGCACAGATACGCAGTATTTT. Protein sequence: CATSDWGLAGSTDTQYF.

The chain carries TRBV30 and TRBJ2-6; D is unresolved. Germline V lookup: CDR1 GTSNPN, CDR2 SVGIG (reference sequence). Trimming removed 5 bases at V and 1 base at J, with 6 bases between. The length of the CDR3 is 13 residues. Here the CDR3 reads CAWGVSGANVLTF. The DNA for the CDR3 is TGTGCCTGGGGGGTATCTGGGGCCAACGTCCTGACTTTC. Filled out from reference TRBV30 and TRBJ2-6, the complete variable domain reads SQTIHQWPATLVQPVGSPLSLECTVEGTSNPNLYWYRQAAGRGLQLLFYSVGIGQISSEVPQNLSASRPQDRQFILSSKKLLLSDSGFYLCAWGVSGANVLTFGAGSRLTVL.

V usage is TRBV6-5 and J usage is TRBJ2-5; D is possibly TRBD2 (7 bases). Germline V gives CDR1 MNHEY, CDR2 SVGAGI. Trimming cost V 6 bases and J 5 bases, with 13 bases left between them. This CDR3 region has 13 residues. The CDR3 here is CASRKRGGETQYF. The CDR3 nucleotides are TGTGCCAGCAGGAAGAGGGGGGGCGAGACCCAGTACTTC.

The CDR3 DNA reads as TGTGCCAGCAGTCCGACTAGCGGGGGGGCCGGGGAGCTGTTTTTT. This translates into CASSPTSGGAGELFF. The gene calls are TRBV6-2 or TRBV6-3 and TRBJ2-2; 14 bases are a match to TRBD2. V dropped 5 bases and J dropped 6; count of bases not matched to a gene: 2. The CDR3 contains 15 residues. Germline lookup yields CDR1 MNHEY and CDR2 SVGEGT.

The V gene is TRBV18, the J gene TRBJ1-4, with 10 positions matching TRBD1. V was clipped by 3 bases and J by 4 bases; unmatched bases: 5. From germline, CDR1 is KGHSH and CDR2 LQKENI. CDR3 length equals 16 residues. The CDR3 DNA follows: TGTGCCAGCTCACCCGGGACAGGGGTAATTAATGAAAAACTGTTTTTT. This sequence encodes CASSPGTGVINEKLFF. Full variable domain (rest looked up from reference TRBV18 and TRBJ1-4): NAGVMQNPRHLVRRRGQEARLRCSPMKGHSHVYWYRQLPEEGLKFMVYLQKENIIDESGMPKERFSAEFPKEGPSILRIQQVVRGDSAAYFCASSPGTGVINEKLFFGSGTQLSVL.

This chain uses TRBV5-1 with TRBJ1-5; D is uncertain. Germline assignment: CDR1 SGHRS and CDR2 YFSETQ. V lost 4 bases to trimming and J lost 5 bases, with 13 bases between them. The CDR3 has 14 amino acids. The CDR3 is CASSPGSGDQPQHF. The CDR3 DNA sequence: TGCGCCAGCAGCCCGGGGAGTGGGGATCAGCCCCAGCATTTT.

The chain uses TRBV7-9 and TRBJ2-1; 12 bases are shared with TRBD1. The germline V gene encodes CDR1 SEHNR and CDR2 FQNEAQ (reference sequence). V trimming: 8 bases; J trimming: 6 bases; junction bases outside the gene matches: 14. The length of the CDR3 is 17 residues. CDR3 sequence (DNA): TGTGCCAGCTTCATCGGGACAGGGGGCGGGGGCGGCAATGAGCAGTTCTTC. This codes for CASFIGTGGGGGNEQFF.

The count of this clone is one. The V gene is TRBV6-5, the J gene TRBJ2-7, with D perhaps matching TRBD1 or TRBD2 (5 bases each). CDR3 length: 13 residues. Germline lookup yields CDR1 MNHEY and CDR2 SVGAGI. Trimming shortened V by 5 bases and J by 7 bases, and 15 bases separated the two germline ends. CDR3 residues: CASSNSGGGEQYF. The CDR3 nucleotides read TGTGCCAGCAGTAATTCTGGGGGTGGGGAGCAGTACTTC.

The rearrangement joins TRBV4-2 to TRBJ1-1, with unresolved D. The CDR3 has 13 amino acids. Germline V gene lookup returns CDR1 LGHNA and CDR2 YNFKEQ. V was cut by 0 bases and J by 1 base, with 3 bases left in between. This chain's CDR3 is CASSQDKNTEAFF. In nucleotides, the CDR3 is TGTGCCAGCAGCCAAGATAAGAACACTGAAGCTTTCTTT.

The rearrangement joins TRBV7-2 to TRBJ2-3, with TRBD2 identical over 12 bases. Germline V CDR1 and CDR2: SGHTA, FQGNSA. The V gene end was trimmed by 2 bases and the J gene end by 1 base; junction bases not matched to a gene: 4. CDR3 length: 17 residues. CDR3 protein: CASSLSRTSGGTDTQYF. DNA of the CDR3: TGTGCCAGCAGCTTATCCCGGACTAGCGGGGGCACAGATACGCAGTATTTT. Full variable domain (outside the CDR3, taken from reference TRBV7-2 and TRBJ2-3): GAGVSQSPSNKVTEKGKDVELRCDPISGHTALYWYRQSLGQGLEFLIYFQGNSAPDKSGLPSDRFSAERTGGSVSTLTIQRTQQEDSAVYLCASSLSRTSGGTDTQYFGPGTRLTVL.